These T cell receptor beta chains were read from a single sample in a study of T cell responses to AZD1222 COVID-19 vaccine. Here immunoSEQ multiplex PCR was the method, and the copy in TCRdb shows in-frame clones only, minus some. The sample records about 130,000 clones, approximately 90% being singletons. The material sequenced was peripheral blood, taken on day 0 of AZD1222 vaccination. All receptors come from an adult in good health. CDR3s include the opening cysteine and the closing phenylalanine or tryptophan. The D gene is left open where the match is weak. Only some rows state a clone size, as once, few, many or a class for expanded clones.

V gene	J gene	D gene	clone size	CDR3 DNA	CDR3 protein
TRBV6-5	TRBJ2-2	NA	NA	TGTGCCAGCAGTAGCCAGGGTCTGGGCACCGGGGAGCTGTTTTTT	CASSSQGLGTGELFF
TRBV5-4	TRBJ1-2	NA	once	TGTGCCAGCATCTCTGGTGAGGCTGGTGGCTACACCTTC	CASISGEAGGYTF
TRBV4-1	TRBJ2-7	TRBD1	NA	TGCGCCAGCAGCCAGACCGGGACAGGTATCAACGAGCAGTACTTC	CASSQTGTGINEQYF
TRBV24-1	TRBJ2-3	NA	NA	TGTGCCACCAGTGATTTTTCCGGCAGGCTGGGCACAGATACGCAGTATTTT	CATSDFSGRLGTDTQYF
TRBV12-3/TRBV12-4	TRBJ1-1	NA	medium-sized	TGTGCCAGCAGTTTAGGTCCGAACACTGAAGCTTTCTTT	CASSLGPNTEAFF
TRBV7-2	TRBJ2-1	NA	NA	TGTGCCAGCAGCTTATATGTAGGGAGGAATGAGCAGTTCTTC	CASSLYVGRNEQFF
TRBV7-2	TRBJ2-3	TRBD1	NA	TGTGCCAGCAGTTCACAGGGGGCGCGGGATACGCAGTATTTT	CASSSQGARDTQYF
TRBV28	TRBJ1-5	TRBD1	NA	TGTGCCAGCAATCTCGACAGGGGCGACAATCAGCCCCAGCATTTT	CASNLDRGDNQPQHF
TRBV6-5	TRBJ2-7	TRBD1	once	TGTGCCAGCAGTCCCGGGACAGGCATATACGAGCAGTACTTC	CASSPGTGIYEQYF
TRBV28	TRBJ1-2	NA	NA	TGTGCCAGCAGTCAACAGGGATCTAACTATGGCTACACCTTC	CASSQQGSNYGYTF
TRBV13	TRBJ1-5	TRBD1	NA	TGTGCCAGCAGTTACAGGGGAGACAATCAGCCCCAGCATTTT	CASSYRGDNQPQHF
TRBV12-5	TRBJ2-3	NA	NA	TGTGCTAGTGGTTTGGTACTAGACGGGGTCACAGATACGCAGTATTTT	CASGLVLDGVTDTQYF
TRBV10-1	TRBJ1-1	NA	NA	TGCGCCAGCAGTGAAAGAATTTACACTGAAGCTTTCTTT	CASSERIYTEAFF
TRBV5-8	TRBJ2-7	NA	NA	TGTGCCAGCAGTTACGACTGGAACTCCTACGAGCAGTACTTC	CASSYDWNSYEQYF
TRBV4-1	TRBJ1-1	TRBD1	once	TGCGCCAGCAGCTCCGGGACAGGGGACGGAGCTTTCTTT	CASSSGTGDGAFF
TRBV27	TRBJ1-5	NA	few	TGTGCCAGCAGTTACTATAGCAATCAGCCCCAGCATTTT	CASSYYSNQPQHF
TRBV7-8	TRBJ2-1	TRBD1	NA	TGTGCCAGCGGGACAGGGGGCTTGAATGAGCAGTTCTTC	CASGTGGLNEQFF
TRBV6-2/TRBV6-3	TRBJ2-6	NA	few	TGTGCCAGCAGCTCCCCCATGGGCTCTGGGGCCAACGTCCTGACTTTC	CASSSPMGSGANVLTF
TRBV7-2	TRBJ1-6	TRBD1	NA	TGTGCCAGCAGCTTAGACAGGGGAACGGATTCACCCCTCCACTTT	CASSLDRGTDSPLHF
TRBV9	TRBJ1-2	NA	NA	TGTGCCAGCAGCGTAGACGTTCTGGGTAATGGCTACACCTTC	CASSVDVLGNGYTF
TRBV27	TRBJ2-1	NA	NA	TGTGCCAGCAGTCTCGGGGGATCCTACAATGAGCAGTTCTTC	CASSLGGSYNEQFF
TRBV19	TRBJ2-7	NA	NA	TGTGCCAGTAGCATCGGGTGGGACGTACGCTACGAGCAGTACTTC	CASSIGWDVRYEQYF
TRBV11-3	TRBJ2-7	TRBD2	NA	TGTGCCAGCAGCCGCCGGGGGGTAGAGGAGCAGTACTTC	CASSRRGVEEQYF
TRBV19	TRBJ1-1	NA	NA	TGTGCCAGTAATTGGAATCAGGGGTCCACTGAAGCTTTCTTT	CASNWNQGSTEAFF
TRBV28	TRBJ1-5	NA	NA	TGTGCCAGCAGTTATACAGGGCATTCCAATCAGCCCCAGCATTTT	CASSYTGHSNQPQHF
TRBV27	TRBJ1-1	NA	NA	TGTGCCAGCACCCCCGGACCCGGGGGTTACACTGAAGCTTTCTTT	CASTPGPGGYTEAFF
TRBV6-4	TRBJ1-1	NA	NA	TGTGCCAGCTCAAACAGGGAGCGGACTGAAGCTTTCTTT	CASSNRERTEAFF
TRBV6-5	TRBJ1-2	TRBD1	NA	TGTGCCAGCAGGGCGGACAGGGGGAATGGCTACACCTTC	CASRADRGNGYTF
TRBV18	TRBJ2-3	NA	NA	TGTGCCAGCTCGGCAGGGGTCACAGATACGCAGTATTTT	CASSAGVTDTQYF
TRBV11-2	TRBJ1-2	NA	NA	TGTGCCAGCAGCTTGTCCGCGGGGCGCTATGGCTACACCTTC	CASSLSAGRYGYTF
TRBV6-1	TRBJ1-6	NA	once	TGTGCCAGCAGTGAAGTCGGGGCTTCACCCCTCCACTTT	CASSEVGASPLHF
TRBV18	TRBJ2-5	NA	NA	TGTGCCAGCTCACCGGGGGTACAAGAGGCCCAGTACTTC	CASSPGVQEAQYF
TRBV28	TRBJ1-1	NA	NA	TGTGCCAGCAGTTTGATAGAGAACACTGAAGCTTTCTTT	CASSLIENTEAFF
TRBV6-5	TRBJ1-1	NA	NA	TGTGCCAGCAGTTATGTGAGTACTGACACTGAAGCTTTCTTT	CASSYVSTDTEAFF
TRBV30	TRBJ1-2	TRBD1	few	TGTGCCTGGAGTGTAGGGGGACAGGTATATGGCTACACCTTC	CAWSVGGQVYGYTF